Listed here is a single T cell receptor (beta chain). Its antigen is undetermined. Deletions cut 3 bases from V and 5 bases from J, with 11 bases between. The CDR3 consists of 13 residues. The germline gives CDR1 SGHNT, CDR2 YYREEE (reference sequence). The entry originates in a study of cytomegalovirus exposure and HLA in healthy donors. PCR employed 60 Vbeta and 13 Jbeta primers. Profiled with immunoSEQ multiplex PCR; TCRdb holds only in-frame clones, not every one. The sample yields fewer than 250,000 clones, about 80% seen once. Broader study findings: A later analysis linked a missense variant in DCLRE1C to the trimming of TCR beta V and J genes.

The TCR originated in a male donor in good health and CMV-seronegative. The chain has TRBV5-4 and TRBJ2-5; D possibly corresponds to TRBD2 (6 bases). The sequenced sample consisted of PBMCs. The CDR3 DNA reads TGTGCCAGCAGCTCCGGGGGAGAGGAGACCCAGTACTTC. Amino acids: CASSSGGEETQYF.